This is a list of T cell receptor beta chains from one sample in a study of blood T cell repertoires in COVID-19. Generated by immunoSEQ multiplex PCR, the TCRdb table keeps only in-frame clones and is missing some. The repertoire includes 20,000 to 30,000 clones, around 94% of them detected once, and under 5% sits in the top ten. The sequenced sample was peripheral blood. All receptors derive from a woman between 45 and 60 years old with active COVID-19. The CDR3 runs from the conserved cysteine through the conserved F or W. Each record gives: CDR3 DNA, CDR3 protein, clone size, V gene, J gene, D gene. A D gene is named only where the DNA matches it firmly. Where a row states a size, it is once, few, many or the class of an expanded clone; other rows omit it.

TGCGCCAGCAGTTCCTTGGAGCTAGGAAGAACCGGGGAGCTGTTTTTT	CASSSLELGRTGELFF	once	TRBV5-1	TRBJ2-2	NA
TGTGCCACCAGCAGAGCCCGGGAGCGGGTCAATCAGCCCCAGCATTTT	CATSRARERVNQPQHF	NA	TRBV15	TRBJ1-5	NA
TGTGCCAGCAGTTCTCACGGACAGGGTCGATATGGCTACACCTTC	CASSSHGQGRYGYTF	NA	TRBV28	TRBJ1-2	TRBD1
TGTGCCAGCAGCCAAGAACTAGCGGGGGGGCCCCGGATGGAGCAGTTCTTC	CASSQELAGGPRMEQFF	NA	TRBV4-2	TRBJ2-1	TRBD2
TGTGCCAGCAGCGTAGCTGGTCCAGGGTACAATGAGCAGTTCTTC	CASSVAGPGYNEQFF	NA	TRBV9	TRBJ2-1	NA
TGTGCCAGCAGCTCCGGGGAGCGAAACACCATATATTTT	CASSSGERNTIYF	NA	TRBV3-1/TRBV3-2	TRBJ1-3	NA
TGTGCCAGCAGTCCCGGGACTAGCGGGACAGGAGAGCAGTACTTC	CASSPGTSGTGEQYF	NA	TRBV27	TRBJ2-7	TRBD2
TGTGCCAGTAGTTTGTTAGCGGGAGACCTCCCCAATGAGCAGTTCTTC	CASSLLAGDLPNEQFF	NA	TRBV19	TRBJ2-1	TRBD2
TGTGCCAGTAGGGACAGAAACTATGGCTACACCTTC	CASRDRNYGYTF	once	TRBV6-5	TRBJ1-2	TRBD1
TGTGCCAGCACTCGGAACAGGGGGTATGCAGATACGCAGTATTTT	CASTRNRGYADTQYF	NA	TRBV2	TRBJ2-3	TRBD1
TGTGCCAGCAGTCCCCCCGGCGGTGAAAAACTGTTTTTT	CASSPPGGEKLFF	NA	TRBV28	TRBJ1-4	NA
TGTGCCAGCAGTTTTCCGTATAGGGGCGGTGAGCAGTACTTC	CASSFPYRGGEQYF	NA	TRBV28	TRBJ2-7	NA
TGCGCCAGCAGCTGGACTAGCGGGGGGTACGCAGATACGCAGTATTTT	CASSWTSGGYADTQYF	few	TRBV5-1	TRBJ2-3	TRBD2
TGTGCCAGCAGCAAAGCGGGAGTAGCGGGCCCCCGGGCCCATGAGCAGTTCTTC	CASSKAGVAGPRAHEQFF	NA	TRBV21-1	TRBJ2-1	NA
TGTGCCAGTACCAATGGAGGGGCAGGGAATCAGCCCCAGCATTTT	CASTNGGAGNQPQHF	NA	TRBV19	TRBJ1-5	NA
TGTGCCAGTAGTATAGGGGCTAGCGGGAGTAATGAGCAGTTCTTC	CASSIGASGSNEQFF	few	TRBV19	TRBJ2-1	TRBD2
TGTGCCAGCAGAGCCTGGACAGTCTACTACACCTTC	CASRAWTVYYTF	once	TRBV28	TRBJ1-2	NA
TGTGCCAGCTCCGGACAGACCTACGAGCAGTACTTC	CASSGQTYEQYF	NA	TRBV19	TRBJ2-7	NA
TGTGCCAGCAGCACGGAGACAGGGGCGGGTTCACCCCTCCACTTT	CASSTETGAGSPLHF	NA	TRBV5-4	TRBJ1-6	TRBD1
TGTGCCAGTAATTTCGGGGGGGGACGCCAAGAGACCCAGTACTTC	CASNFGGGRQETQYF	NA	TRBV19	TRBJ2-5	TRBD2